One and the same sample provided the 18 T cell receptor beta chains below, sequenced in a study of blood T cell repertoires in COVID-19. Here immunoSEQ multiplex PCR was the method, and the copy in TCRdb shows in-frame clones only, minus some. Among around 50,000 clones listed, roughly nine tenths were seen once. Sequencing used peripheral blood. The receptors were sampled from a man between 65 and 85 years old with active COVID-19.

V gene TRBV7-9 combines with J gene TRBJ1-2; 10 bases are shared with TRBD1. This CDR3 is built from 14 residues. Germline assignment: CDR1 SEHNR and CDR2 FQNEAQ (reference sequence). Unmatched junction bases numbered 0, after V lost 0 bases and J lost 5 bases. CDR3 residues: CASSLAGQGYGYTF. The CDR3 DNA reads TGTGCCAGCAGCTTAGCGGGACAGGGGTATGGCTACACCTTC.

The chain is built from TRBV3-1 (or the pseudogene TRBV3-2) and TRBJ2-1; 14 bases line up with TRBD2. The CDR3 has 15 residues. V was pared by 4 bases and J by 12 bases, with 8 bases of the junction left unmatched. Germline V gives CDR1 LGHDT, CDR2 YNNKEL (reference sequence). The CDR3 region has the DNA TGTGCCAGCAGCCCATCGACTAGCGGGGGGGATAGGCAGTTCTTC. Protein sequence: CASSPSTSGGDRQFF.

V usage is TRBV29-1 and J usage is TRBJ1-3; D unresolved. The CDR3 runs to 13 residues. Trimming pared 4 bases from V and 0 bases from J, leaving 7 bases between. The germline V gene encodes CDR1 SQVTM and CDR2 ANQGSEA. The CDR3: CSVARSSGNTIYF. The CDR3 region has the DNA TGCAGCGTTGCCCGTAGCTCTGGAAACACCATATATTTT.

The CDR3 loop is CASSSGTSGGSTDTQYF. The CDR3 DNA reads as TGCGCCAGCAGCTCGGGGACTAGCGGGGGGAGCACAGATACGCAGTATTTT. This chain connects TRBV5-1 to TRBJ2-3, with TRBD2 identical over 15 bases. Germline trimming cut 3 bases from V and 0 bases from J; bases unmatched to any gene: 2. From germline, CDR1 is SGHRS and CDR2 YFSETQ. The CDR3 is 17 amino acids.

The rearrangement uses TRBV11-2 and TRBJ2-2; weak D call: TRBD1 (5 bases). Germline V gene sequence: CDR1 SGHAT, CDR2 FQNNGV. Trimming cost V 7 bases and J 3 bases, with 9 bases left between them. This CDR3 has 13 residues. CDR3: CASKSGYTGELFF. CDR3 bases: TGTGCCAGCAAATCAGGGTACACCGGGGAGCTGTTTTTT.

This chain joins TRBV6-5 and TRBJ2-1, with D perhaps matching TRBD2 (5 bases). Germline loops: CDR1 MNHEY, CDR2 SVGAGI. V shed 3 bases and J shed 0 bases, with 9 bases lying between them. The CDR3 spans 15 residues. As DNA, the CDR3 is TGTGCCAGCAGTTATCTTGGGAGCTCCTACAATGAGCAGTTCTTC. Protein: CASSYLGSSYNEQFF.

This chain connects TRBV10-1 to TRBJ2-3; 14 bases match TRBD2. This CDR3 is 18 amino acids long. Trimming removed 4 bases from V and 4 bases from J; junction bases left unmatched: 10. The germline V gene encodes CDR1 WNHNN and CDR2 SYGVQD (reference sequence). The CDR3, as DNA: TGCGCCAGCAGTGCGACTAGCGGGGGGGCCAGTGTAGCAGATACGCAGTATTTT. This sequence encodes CASSATSGGASVADTQYF.

The V and J genes are TRBV24-1 and TRBJ2-1; 8 nucleotides match TRBD2. Trimming at V came to 2 bases and at J to 4 bases, leaving 6 bases not matched to a gene. Germline lookup yields CDR1 KGHDR and CDR2 SFDVKD. The CDR3 length is 16 residues. The CDR3 DNA reads TGTGCCACCAGTGATTCATCAGCGGGGGAATACAATGAGCAGTTCTTC. Its translation: CATSDSSAGEYNEQFF.

This rearrangement joins TRBV18 to TRBJ1-5, with D possibly TRBD1 on 6 matching bases. There are 15 residues in the CDR3. Germline V lookup: CDR1 KGHSH, CDR2 LQKENI. The V end was cut by 3 bases, the J end by 2 bases, with 11 bases between. CDR3 in amino acids: CASSPETGGNQPQHF. CDR3 in DNA: TGTGCCAGCTCACCCGAGACAGGAGGCAATCAGCCCCAGCATTTT.

This chain links TRBV6-2 or TRBV6-3 with TRBJ2-1; weak D call: TRBD2 (7 bases). The CDR3 totals 16 residues. Germline V gives CDR1 MNHEY, CDR2 SVGEGT. V lost 0 bases and J 0 bases, leaving 9 bases between the germline ends. CDR3 DNA sequence: TGTGCCAGCAGTTACTCCCGGGGGGCCTCCTACAATGAGCAGTTCTTC. This translates into CASSYSRGASYNEQFF.

V and J are TRBV7-9 and TRBJ2-7, with 8 nucleotides matching TRBD1. Germline-derived CDR1 and CDR2 are SEHNR and FQNEAQ (reference sequence). After removal of 4 bases from V and 3 bases from J, the junction contained 11 bases not matched to a gene. The CDR3 runs to 16 residues. The DNA of the CDR3 is TGTGCCAGCAGCTCAGGCCGGACAGGGCCCGTCTACGAGCAGTACTTC. Encoded protein: CASSSGRTGPVYEQYF.

V and J are TRBV2 and TRBJ2-1, with TRBD2 identical over 7 bases. V shed 4 bases and J 3 bases; nucleotides not matched to a gene: 15. The CDR3 is 18 amino acids. Germline CDR1 is SNHLY and CDR2 is FYNNEI. The chain's CDR3 is CASSVGGGGTSRYNEQFF. As DNA, the CDR3 is TGTGCCAGCAGTGTCGGAGGCGGGGGTACTAGCCGCTACAATGAGCAGTTCTTC.

The rearrangement uses TRBV6-1 and TRBJ2-1, with a weak D call TRBD2 (6 bases). Germline V lookup: CDR1 MNHNS, CDR2 SASEGT. V lost 3 bases, J lost 6 bases, and 9 bases lay in between. This CDR3 contains 13 residues. The CDR3 is CASSDVGGNEQFF. The CDR3 bases are TGTGCCAGCAGTGATGTGGGGGGCAATGAGCAGTTCTTC.

The chain uses TRBV6-2 or TRBV6-3 and TRBJ2-7; 8 bases line up with TRBD1. Per germline, CDR1 MNHEY and CDR2 SVGEGT. This CDR3 has 14 amino acids. Unmatched junction bases numbered 5, after V lost 6 bases and J lost 1 base. The CDR3: CASSRGQGSYEQYF. The CDR3 region has the DNA TGTGCCAGCAGCCGTGGACAGGGATCCTACGAGCAGTACTTC.

The chain recombines TRBV6-6 with TRBJ1-3; D perhaps matches TRBD1 (6 bases). This CDR3 comprises 13 residues. Germline V gene data show CDR1 as MNHNY and CDR2 as SVGAGI (reference sequence). Trimming pared 7 bases from V and 0 bases from J, leaving 7 bases between. The CDR3 sequence is CASKDSSGNTIYF. The CDR3, as DNA: TGTGCCAGCAAGGACAGCTCTGGAAACACCATATATTTT.

The rearrangement uses TRBV29-1 and TRBJ1-2, with D perhaps TRBD1 (5 bases). CDR3 length: 13 amino acids. Germline CDR1 SQVTM, CDR2 ANQGSEA. V dropped 6 bases and J dropped 3 bases, with 14 bases sitting between them. CDR3 bases: TGCAGCGTCTCCACGGGGGTATACTATGGCTACACCTTC. Amino acid sequence: CSVSTGVYYGYTF.

This sequence joins TRBV3-1 (or the pseudogene TRBV3-2) and TRBJ1-2, with D uncertain. V dropped 3 bases and J dropped 3 bases, with 11 bases sitting between them. The CDR3 is 14 residues long. Germline V CDR1 and CDR2: LGHDT, YNNKEL (reference sequence). This CDR3 is CASSQAGGYYGYTF. CDR3 nucleotide sequence: TGTGCCAGCAGCCAGGCGGGTGGTTACTATGGCTACACCTTC.

The V gene is TRBV6-5, the J gene TRBJ1-5; D call uncertain. Trimming removed 6 bases from V and 2 bases from J, with 14 bases in between. This CDR3 has 15 amino acids. Germline V gene lookup returns CDR1 MNHEY and CDR2 SVGAGI. The CDR3 sequence is CASSREAVGNQPQHF. CDR3 bases: TGTGCCAGCAGCCGGGAGGCCGTTGGCAATCAGCCCCAGCATTTT.